This T cell receptor beta chain was sequenced in a study of lymphopenia after photon versus proton radiotherapy. Study observations and caveats: Authors raise, but do not show, better survival with proton therapy. Under photons, naive T cells and diversity fell while effector/memory populations rose.

Losses at the gene ends were 6 bases for V and 3 bases for J; bases not matched to a gene: 10. From germline, CDR1 is LGHNT and CDR2 FRNRAP. CDR3 length: 16 residues. With regard to this clone: The target antigen is unknown.

Sequencing was performed with immunoSEQ multiplex PCR; in TCRdb, only in-frame clones are kept and a portion is missing. The sample carries 26,000 or so clones, approximately 85% recorded once. The receptor was isolated from a man aged 50-59 years with gastric cancer. The material sequenced was peripheral blood, taken from a patient treated with photon-based radiotherapy. This sequence joins TRBV12-5 and TRBJ1-2, with TRBD1 matching 10 bases. This CDR3 reads CASGPGTGDRYYGYTF. The CDR3, as DNA: TGTGCTAGTGGGCCAGGGACAGGGGACCGCTACTATGGCTACACCTTC.